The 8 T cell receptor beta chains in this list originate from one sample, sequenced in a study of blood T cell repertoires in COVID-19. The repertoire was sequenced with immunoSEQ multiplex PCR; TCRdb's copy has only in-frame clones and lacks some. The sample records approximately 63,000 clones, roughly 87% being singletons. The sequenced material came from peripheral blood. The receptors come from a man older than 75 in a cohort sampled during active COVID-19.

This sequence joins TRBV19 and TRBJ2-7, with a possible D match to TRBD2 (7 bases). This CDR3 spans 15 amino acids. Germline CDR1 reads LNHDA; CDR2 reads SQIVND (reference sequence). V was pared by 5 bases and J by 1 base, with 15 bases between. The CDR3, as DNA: TGTGCCAGTAGTGCCAGCGGGACACCATCCTACGAGCAGTACTTC. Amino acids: CASSASGTPSYEQYF.

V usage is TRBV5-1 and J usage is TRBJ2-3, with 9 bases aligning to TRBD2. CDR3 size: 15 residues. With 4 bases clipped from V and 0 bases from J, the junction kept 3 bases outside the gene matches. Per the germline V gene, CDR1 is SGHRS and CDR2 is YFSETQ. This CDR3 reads CASSGTSYSTDTQYF. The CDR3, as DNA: TGCGCCAGCAGCGGGACTAGCTATAGCACAGATACGCAGTATTTT. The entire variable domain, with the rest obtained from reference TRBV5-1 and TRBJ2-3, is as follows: KAGVTQTPRYLIKTRGQQVTLSCSPISGHRSVSWYQQTPGQGLQFLFEYFSETQRNKGNFPGRFSGRQFSNSRSEMNVSTLELGDSALYLCASSGTSYSTDTQYFGPGTRLTVL.

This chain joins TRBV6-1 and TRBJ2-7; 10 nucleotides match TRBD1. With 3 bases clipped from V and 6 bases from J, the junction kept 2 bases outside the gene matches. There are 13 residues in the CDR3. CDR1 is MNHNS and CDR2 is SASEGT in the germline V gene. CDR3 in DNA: TGTGCCAGCAGTGAGGGACAGGGGACCGAGCAGTACTTC. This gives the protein CASSEGQGTEQYF.

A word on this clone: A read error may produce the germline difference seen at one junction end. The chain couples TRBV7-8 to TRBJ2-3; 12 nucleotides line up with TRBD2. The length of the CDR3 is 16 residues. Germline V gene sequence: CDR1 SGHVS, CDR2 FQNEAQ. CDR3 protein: CASSLGLAGNTDTQYF. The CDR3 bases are TGTGCCAGCAGTTTAGGACTAGCGGGGAACACAGATACGCAGTATTTT.

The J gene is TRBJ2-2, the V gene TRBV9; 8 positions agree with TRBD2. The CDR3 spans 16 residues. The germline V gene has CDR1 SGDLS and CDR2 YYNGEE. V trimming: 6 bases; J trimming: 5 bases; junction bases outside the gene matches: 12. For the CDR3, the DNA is TGTGCCAGCAAGACTAGCGCGGGCCACGGGACCGGGGAGCTGTTTTTT. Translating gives CASKTSAGHGTGELFF.

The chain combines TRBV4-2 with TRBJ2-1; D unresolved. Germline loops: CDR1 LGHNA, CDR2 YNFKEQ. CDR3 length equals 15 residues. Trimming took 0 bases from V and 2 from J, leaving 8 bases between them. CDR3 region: CASSQEEAPYNEQFF. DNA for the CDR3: TGTGCCAGCAGCCAAGAAGAAGCCCCCTACAATGAGCAGTTCTTC.

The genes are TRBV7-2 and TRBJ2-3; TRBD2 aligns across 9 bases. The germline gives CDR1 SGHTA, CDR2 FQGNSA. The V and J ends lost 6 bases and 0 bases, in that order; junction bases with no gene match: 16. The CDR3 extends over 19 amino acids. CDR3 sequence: CASSRSGPSGAYSTDTQYF. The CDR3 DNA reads TGTGCCAGCAGTCGATCGGGCCCTAGCGGGGCTTACAGCACAGATACGCAGTATTTT.

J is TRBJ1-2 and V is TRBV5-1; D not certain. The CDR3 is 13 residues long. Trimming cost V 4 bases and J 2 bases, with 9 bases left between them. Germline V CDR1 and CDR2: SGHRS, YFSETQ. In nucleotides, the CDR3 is TGCGCCAGCAGCGACGACACAAACTATGGCTACACCTTC. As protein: CASSDDTNYGYTF.